Described below is a single T cell receptor beta chain sequence and its context. What it binds is not known. The control participants were healthy donors, and these controls were matched with respect to both age and sex. Purification of the CD8+ and CD4+ T cells relied on negative isolation, and TEMRA cells underwent FACS enrichment. CDR3 size: 15 residues. Germline V CDR1 and CDR2: MNHEY, SVGAGI. Between the trimmed V and J ends, which lost 0 bases and 3 bases, there was a span of 9 bases. Reverse transcription of about 0.5 to 1 ug RNA was carried out with random hexamers. An immunoSEQ multiplex PCR generated amplified TCR beta CDR3 products spanning 54 Vbeta and 13 Jbeta. TCRdb recomputed calls from the immunoSEQ multiplex PCR reads with MiXCR, one row per CDR3 protein. The sample has about 69,000 distinct CDR3 sequences; approximately 95% are singletons. The sample belongs to a study of CD8 T cells in Susac syndrome.

Study-wide findings and caveats: The authors acknowledged that their TCR sequencing and HLA analysis involved a relatively small number of individuals.

The chain carries TRBV6-5 and TRBJ1-5; D might be TRBD1 (5 bases). Sequenced input: CD8+ T cells from PBMCs. The clonotype comes from a human donor in good health. CDR3 amino acids: CASSYSGRDNQPQHF. In nucleotides, the CDR3 is TGTGCCAGCAGTTACTCGGGCAGGGACAATCAGCCCCAGCATTTT.